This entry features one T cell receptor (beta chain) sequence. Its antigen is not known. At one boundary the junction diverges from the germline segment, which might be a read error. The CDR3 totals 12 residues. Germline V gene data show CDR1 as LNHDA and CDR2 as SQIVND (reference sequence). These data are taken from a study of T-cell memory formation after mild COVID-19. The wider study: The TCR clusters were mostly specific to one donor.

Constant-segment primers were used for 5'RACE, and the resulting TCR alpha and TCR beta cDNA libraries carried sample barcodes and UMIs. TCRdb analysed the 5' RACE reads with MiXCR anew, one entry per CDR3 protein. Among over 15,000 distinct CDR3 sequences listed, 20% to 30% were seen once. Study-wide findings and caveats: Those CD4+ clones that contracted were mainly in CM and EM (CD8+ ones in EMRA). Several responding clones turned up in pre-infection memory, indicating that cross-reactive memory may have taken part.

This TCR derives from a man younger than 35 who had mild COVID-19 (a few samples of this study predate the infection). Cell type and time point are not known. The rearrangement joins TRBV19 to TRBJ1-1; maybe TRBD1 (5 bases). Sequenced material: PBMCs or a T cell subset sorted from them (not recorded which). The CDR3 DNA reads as TGTGCCAGTAGAGCAGGGATCACTGAAGATTTCTTT. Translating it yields CASRAGITEDFF.